This TCR beta chain stems from a study of radiotherapy plus CTLA-4 blockade in lung cancer. Study context: Among all patients, 15% to 20% showed objective responses, while 30% to 35% had disease control. General study findings and limits: Alongside interferon-beta, early blood T cell clone dynamics were reportedly the best predictor of response. There was expansion of tumor-derived TCR clones in blood after radiotherapy plus ipilimumab.

Those patients who had chemo-refractory metastatic non-small-cell lung cancer were given focal radiation along with CTLA-4 blockade through ipilimumab. This CDR3 is 14 amino acids long. J gave up 6 bases and V 6 bases, and 8 bases lay outside the gene matches. CDR1 is ENHRY, CDR2 SYGVKD, per germline. Worth noting for this clone: Antigen: not known.

TCRdb keeps only in-frame clones here, not all; method: immunoSEQ multiplex PCR. Of under 20,000 clones detected, roughly 82% appear once; the ten largest clones hold roughly a quarter. This chain connects TRBV10-3 to TRBJ1-2; TRBD1 aligns across 9 bases. The receptor comes from a human donor with non-small cell lung cancer whose response to radiotherapy plus ipilimumab could not be evaluated. Sequenced here: peripheral blood, sampled from a patient treated with radiotherapy plus ipilimumab. CDR3 amino acids: CAISGTGPRDGYTF. The DNA for the CDR3 is TGTGCCATCAGCGGGACAGGGCCCAGGGATGGCTACACCTTC.